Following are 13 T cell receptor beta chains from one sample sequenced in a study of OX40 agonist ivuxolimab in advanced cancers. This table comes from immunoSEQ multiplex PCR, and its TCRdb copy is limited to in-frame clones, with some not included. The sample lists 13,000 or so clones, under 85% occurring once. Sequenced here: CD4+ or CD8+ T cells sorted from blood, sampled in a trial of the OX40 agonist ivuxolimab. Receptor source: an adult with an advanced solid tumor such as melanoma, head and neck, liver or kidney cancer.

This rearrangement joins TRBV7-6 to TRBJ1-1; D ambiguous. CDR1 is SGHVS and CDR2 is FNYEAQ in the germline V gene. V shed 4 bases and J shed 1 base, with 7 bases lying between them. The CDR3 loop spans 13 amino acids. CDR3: CASSSDWNTEAFF. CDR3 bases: TGTGCCAGCAGCTCGGACTGGAACACTGAAGCTTTCTTT.

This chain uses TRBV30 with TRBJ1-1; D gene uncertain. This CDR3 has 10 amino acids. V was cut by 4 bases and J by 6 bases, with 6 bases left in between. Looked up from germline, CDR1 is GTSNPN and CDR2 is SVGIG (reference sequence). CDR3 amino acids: CAWTGPEAFF. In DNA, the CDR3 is TGTGCCTGGACAGGCCCTGAAGCTTTCTTT.

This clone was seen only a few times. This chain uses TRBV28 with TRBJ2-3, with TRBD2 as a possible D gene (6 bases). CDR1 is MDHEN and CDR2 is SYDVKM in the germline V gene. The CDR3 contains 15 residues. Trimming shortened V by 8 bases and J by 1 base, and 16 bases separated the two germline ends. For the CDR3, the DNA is TGTGCCAGCGGAACCCCGCGGGAAGGCACAGATACGCAGTATTTT. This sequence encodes CASGTPREGTDTQYF.

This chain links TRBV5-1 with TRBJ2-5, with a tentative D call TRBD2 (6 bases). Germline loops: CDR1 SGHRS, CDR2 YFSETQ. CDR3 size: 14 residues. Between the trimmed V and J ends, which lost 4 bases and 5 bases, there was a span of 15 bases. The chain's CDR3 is CASSPAGMWETQYF. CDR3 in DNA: TGCGCCAGCAGCCCTGCGGGGATGTGGGAGACCCAGTACTTC.

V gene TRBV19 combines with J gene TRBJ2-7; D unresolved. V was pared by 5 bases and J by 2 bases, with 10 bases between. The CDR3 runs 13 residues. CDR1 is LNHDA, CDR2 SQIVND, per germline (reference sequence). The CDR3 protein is CASSGSRPYEQYF. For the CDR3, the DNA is TGTGCCAGTAGTGGGTCCCGCCCCTACGAGCAGTACTTC.

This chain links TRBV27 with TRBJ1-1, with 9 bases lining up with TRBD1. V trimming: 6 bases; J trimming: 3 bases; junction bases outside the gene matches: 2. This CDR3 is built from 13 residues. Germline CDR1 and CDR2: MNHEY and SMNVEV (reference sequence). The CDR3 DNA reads TGTGCCAGCAGATGGACAGGGGACACTGAAGCTTTCTTT. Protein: CASRWTGDTEAFF.

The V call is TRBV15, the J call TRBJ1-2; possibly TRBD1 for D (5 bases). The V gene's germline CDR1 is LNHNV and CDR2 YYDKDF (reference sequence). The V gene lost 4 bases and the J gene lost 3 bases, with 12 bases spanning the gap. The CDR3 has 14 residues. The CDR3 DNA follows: TGTGCCACCAGCATTTCGGGGGATGACTATGGCTACACCTTC. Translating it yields CATSISGDDYGYTF.

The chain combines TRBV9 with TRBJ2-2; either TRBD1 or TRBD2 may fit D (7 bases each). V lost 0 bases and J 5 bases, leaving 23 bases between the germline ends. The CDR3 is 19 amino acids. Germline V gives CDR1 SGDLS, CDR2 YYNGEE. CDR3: CASSVDQGGSDLFTGELFF. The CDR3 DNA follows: TGTGCCAGCAGCGTAGACCAGGGGGGGTCGGACCTTTTTACCGGGGAGCTGTTTTTT. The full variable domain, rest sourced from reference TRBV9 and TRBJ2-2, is DSGVTQTPKHLITATGQRVTLRCSPRSGDLSVYWYQQSLDQGLQFLIQYYNGEERAKGNILERFSAQQFPDLHSELNLSSLELGDSALYFCASSVDQGGSDLFTGELFFGEGSRLTVL.

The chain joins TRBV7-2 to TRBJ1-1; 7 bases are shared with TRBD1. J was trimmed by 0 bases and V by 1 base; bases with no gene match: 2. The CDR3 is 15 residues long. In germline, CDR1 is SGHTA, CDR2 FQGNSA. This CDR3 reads CASSLGDSLNTEAFF. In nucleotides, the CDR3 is TGTGCCAGCAGCTTAGGGGACAGCTTGAACACTGAAGCTTTCTTT. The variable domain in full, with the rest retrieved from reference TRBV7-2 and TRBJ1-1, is GAGVSQSPSNKVTEKGKDVELRCDPISGHTALYWYRQSLGQGLEFLIYFQGNSAPDKSGLPSDRFSAERTGGSVSTLTIQRTQQEDSAVYLCASSLGDSLNTEAFFGQGTRLTVV.

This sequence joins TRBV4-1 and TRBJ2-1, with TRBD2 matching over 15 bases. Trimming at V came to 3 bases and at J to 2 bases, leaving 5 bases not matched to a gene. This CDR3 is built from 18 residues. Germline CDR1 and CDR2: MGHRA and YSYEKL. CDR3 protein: CASSHGTSGRPPYNEQFF. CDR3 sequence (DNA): TGCGCCAGCAGCCACGGGACTAGCGGGAGGCCCCCCTACAATGAGCAGTTCTTC.

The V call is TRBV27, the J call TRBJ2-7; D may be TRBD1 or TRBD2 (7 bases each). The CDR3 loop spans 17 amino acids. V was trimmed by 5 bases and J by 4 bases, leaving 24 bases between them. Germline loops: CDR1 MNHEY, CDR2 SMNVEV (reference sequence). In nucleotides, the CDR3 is TGTGCCAGCAGTCCATCCAGGGGGGACGGGAGGTTTTACGAGCAGTACTTC. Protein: CASSPSRGDGRFYEQYF.

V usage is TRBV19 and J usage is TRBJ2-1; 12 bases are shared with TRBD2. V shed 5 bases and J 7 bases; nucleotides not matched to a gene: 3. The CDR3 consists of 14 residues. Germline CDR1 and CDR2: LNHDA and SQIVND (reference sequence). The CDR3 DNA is TGTGCCAGTAGTCTGACTAGCGGGAGTAATGAGCAGTTCTTC. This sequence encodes CASSLTSGSNEQFF.

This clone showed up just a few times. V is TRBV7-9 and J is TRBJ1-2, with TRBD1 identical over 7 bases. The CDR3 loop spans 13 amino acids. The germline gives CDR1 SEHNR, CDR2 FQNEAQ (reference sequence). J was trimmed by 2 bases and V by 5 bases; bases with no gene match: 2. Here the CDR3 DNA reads TGTGCCAGCAGCCTACAGGGGAACTATGGCTACACCTTC. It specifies CASSLQGNYGYTF. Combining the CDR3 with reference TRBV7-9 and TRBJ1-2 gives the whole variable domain DTGVSQNPRHKITKRGQNVTFRCDPISEHNRLYWYRQTLGQGPEFLTYFQNEAQLEKSRLLSDRFSAERPKGSFSTLEIQRTEQGDSAMYLCASSLQGNYGYTFGSGTRLTVV.